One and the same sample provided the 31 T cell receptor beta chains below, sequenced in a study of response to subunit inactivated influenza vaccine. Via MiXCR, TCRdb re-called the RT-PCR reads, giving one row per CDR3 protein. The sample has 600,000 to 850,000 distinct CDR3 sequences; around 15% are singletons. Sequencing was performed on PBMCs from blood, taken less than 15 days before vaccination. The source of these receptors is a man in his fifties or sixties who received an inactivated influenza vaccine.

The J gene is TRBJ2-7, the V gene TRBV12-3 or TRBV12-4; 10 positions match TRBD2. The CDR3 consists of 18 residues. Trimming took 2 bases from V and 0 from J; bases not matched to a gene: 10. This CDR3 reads CASSLSPPRLAGSYEQYF. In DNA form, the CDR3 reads TGTGCCAGCAGTTTATCCCCCCCTCGACTAGCGGGCTCCTACGAGCAGTACTTC.

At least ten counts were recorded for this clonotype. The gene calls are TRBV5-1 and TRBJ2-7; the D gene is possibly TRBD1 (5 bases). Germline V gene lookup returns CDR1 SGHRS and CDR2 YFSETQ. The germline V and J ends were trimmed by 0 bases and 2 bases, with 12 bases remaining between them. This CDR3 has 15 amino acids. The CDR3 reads CASSLDRPFTYEQYF. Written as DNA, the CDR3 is TGCGCCAGCAGCTTGGACAGGCCCTTTACCTACGAGCAGTACTTC.

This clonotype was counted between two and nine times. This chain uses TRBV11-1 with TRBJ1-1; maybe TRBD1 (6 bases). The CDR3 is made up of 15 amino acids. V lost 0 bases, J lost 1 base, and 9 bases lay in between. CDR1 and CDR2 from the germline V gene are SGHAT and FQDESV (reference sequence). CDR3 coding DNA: TGTGCCAGCAGCTTAGCCGGGGGGGCGAACACTGAAGCTTTCTTT. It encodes CASSLAGGANTEAFF.

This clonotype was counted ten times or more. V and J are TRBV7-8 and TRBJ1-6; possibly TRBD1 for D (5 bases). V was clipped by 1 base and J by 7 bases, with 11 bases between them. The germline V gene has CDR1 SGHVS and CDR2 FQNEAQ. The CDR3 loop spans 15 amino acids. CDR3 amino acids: CASSLGQGRNSPLHF. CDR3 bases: TGTGCCAGCAGCTTAGGGCAGGGTAGAAATTCACCCCTCCACTTT.

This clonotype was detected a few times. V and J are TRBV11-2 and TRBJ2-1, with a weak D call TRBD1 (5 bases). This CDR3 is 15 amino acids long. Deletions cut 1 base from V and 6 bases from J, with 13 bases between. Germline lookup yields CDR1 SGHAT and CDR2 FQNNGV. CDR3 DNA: TGTGCCAGCAGCTTAGTTCCCGGGCAGGGCAATGAGCAGTTCTTC. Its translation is CASSLVPGQGNEQFF. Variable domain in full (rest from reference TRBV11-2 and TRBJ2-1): EAGVAQSPRYKIIEKRQSVAFWCNPISGHATLYWYQQILGQGPKLLIQFQNNGVVDDSQLPKDRFSAERLKGVDSTLKIQPAKLEDSAVYLCASSLVPGQGNEQFFGPGTRLTVL.

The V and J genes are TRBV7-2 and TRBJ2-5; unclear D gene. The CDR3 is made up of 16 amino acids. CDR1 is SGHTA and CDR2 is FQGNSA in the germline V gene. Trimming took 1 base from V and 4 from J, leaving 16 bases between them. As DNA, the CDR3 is TGTGCCAGCAGCTTAGGGGGAAGACTGTTCACAGAGACCCAGTACTTC. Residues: CASSLGGRLFTETQYF.

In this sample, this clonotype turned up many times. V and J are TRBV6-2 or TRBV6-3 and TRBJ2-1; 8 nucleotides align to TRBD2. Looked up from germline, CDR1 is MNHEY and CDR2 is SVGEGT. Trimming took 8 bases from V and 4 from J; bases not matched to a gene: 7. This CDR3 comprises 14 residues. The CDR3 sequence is CASRLAGGYNEQFF. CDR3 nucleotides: TGTGCCAGCCGCTTGGCGGGGGGTTACAATGAGCAGTTCTTC.

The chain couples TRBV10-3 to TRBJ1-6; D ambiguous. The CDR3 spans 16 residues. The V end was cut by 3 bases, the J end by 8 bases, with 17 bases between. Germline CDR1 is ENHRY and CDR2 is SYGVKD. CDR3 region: CAISEAQLKSDSPLHF. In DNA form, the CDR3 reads TGTGCCATCAGTGAAGCACAGTTGAAATCGGATTCACCCCTCCACTTT.

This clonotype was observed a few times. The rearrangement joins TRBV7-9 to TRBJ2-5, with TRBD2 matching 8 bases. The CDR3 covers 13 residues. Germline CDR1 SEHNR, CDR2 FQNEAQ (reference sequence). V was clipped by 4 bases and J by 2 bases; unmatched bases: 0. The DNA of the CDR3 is TGTGCCAGCAGCTCTAGCGGGCAAGAGACCCAGTACTTC. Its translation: CASSSSGQETQYF.

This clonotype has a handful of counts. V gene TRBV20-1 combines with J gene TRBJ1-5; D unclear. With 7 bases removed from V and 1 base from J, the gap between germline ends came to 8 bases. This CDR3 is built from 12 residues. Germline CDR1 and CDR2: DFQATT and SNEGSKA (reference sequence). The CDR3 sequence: CSGFASNQPQHF. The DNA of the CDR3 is TGCAGTGGGTTCGCAAGCAATCAGCCCCAGCATTTT.

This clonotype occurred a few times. This chain's CDR3 is CASSLVLQGGTEAFF. The CDR3 nucleotides are TGTGCCAGCAGCTTAGTGCTACAGGGAGGCACTGAAGCTTTCTTT. The chain carries TRBV11-2 and TRBJ1-1; D may be TRBD1 (6 bases). The ends were cut back, 1 base at V and 4 bases at J, with 13 bases in the middle. This CDR3 has 15 amino acids. Germline lookup yields CDR1 SGHAT and CDR2 FQNNGV.

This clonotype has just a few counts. CDR3 nucleotide sequence: TGCGCCAGCAGCTTTGGGGGAACGGACAGGCAGAAAAAAGCTTTCTTT. Translated, it gives CASSFGGTDRQKKAFF. V usage is TRBV5-1 and J usage is TRBJ1-1; 7 bases line up with TRBD1. The CDR3 has 16 amino acids. Germline CDR1 reads SGHRS; CDR2 reads YFSETQ. After removal of 2 bases from V and 9 bases from J, the junction contained 16 bases not matched to a gene.

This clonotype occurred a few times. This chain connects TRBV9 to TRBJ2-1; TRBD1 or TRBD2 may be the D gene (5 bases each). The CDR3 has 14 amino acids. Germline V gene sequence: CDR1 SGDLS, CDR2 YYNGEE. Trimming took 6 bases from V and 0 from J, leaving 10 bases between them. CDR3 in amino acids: CASNGGFSYNEQFF. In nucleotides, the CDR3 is TGTGCCAGCAATGGGGGTTTCTCCTACAATGAGCAGTTCTTC.

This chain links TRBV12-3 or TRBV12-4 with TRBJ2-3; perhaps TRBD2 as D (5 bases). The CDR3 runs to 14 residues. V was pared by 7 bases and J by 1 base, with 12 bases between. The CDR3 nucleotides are TGTGCCAGCACCTCGCACGGGGGCACAGATACGCAGTATTTT. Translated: CASTSHGGTDTQYF.

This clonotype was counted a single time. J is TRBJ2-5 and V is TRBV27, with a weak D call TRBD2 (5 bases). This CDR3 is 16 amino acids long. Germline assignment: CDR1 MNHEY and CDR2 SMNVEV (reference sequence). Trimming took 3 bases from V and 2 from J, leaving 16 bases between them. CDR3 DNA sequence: TGTGCCAGCAGTTTCAAGGCAGCGGAGCTACAAGAGACCCAGTACTTC. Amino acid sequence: CASSFKAAELQETQYF.

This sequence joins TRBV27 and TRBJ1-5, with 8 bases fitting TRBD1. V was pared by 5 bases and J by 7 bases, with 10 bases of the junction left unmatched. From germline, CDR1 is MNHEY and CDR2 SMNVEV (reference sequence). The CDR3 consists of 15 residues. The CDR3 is CASSPSTGAGQPQHF. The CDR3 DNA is TGTGCCAGCAGTCCATCGACAGGGGCGGGCCAGCCCCAGCATTTT.

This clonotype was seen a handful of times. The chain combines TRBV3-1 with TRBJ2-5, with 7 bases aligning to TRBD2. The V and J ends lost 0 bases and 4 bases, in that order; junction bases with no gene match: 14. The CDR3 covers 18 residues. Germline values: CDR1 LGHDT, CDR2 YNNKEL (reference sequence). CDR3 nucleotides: TGTGCCAGCAGCCAAGATCGGGGGGAGGGCCTCCTCCGAGAGACCCAGTACTTC. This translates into CASSQDRGEGLLRETQYF.

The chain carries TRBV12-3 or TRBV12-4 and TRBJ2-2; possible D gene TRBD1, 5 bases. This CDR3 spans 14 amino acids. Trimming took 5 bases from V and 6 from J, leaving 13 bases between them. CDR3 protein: CASSGQGKSGELFF. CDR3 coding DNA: TGTGCCAGCAGTGGGCAGGGAAAGTCCGGGGAGCTGTTTTTT.

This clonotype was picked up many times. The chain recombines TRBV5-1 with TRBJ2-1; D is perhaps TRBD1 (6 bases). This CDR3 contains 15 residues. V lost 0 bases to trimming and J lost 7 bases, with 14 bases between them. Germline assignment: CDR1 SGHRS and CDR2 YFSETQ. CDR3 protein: CASSLEGVLGNEQFF. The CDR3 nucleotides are TGCGCCAGCAGCTTGGAGGGGGTCCTGGGAAATGAGCAGTTCTTC. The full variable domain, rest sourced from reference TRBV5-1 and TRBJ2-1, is KAGVTQTPRYLIKTRGQQVTLSCSPISGHRSVSWYQQTPGQGLQFLFEYFSETQRNKGNFPGRFSGRQFSNSRSEMNVSTLELGDSALYLCASSLEGVLGNEQFFGPGTRLTVL.

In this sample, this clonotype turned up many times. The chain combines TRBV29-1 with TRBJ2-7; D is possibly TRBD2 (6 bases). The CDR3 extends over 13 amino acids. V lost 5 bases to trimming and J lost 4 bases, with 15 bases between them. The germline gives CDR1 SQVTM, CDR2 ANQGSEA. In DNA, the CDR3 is TGCAGCGTTATCTATCGGGGGATTTACGAGCAGTACTTC. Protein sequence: CSVIYRGIYEQYF.

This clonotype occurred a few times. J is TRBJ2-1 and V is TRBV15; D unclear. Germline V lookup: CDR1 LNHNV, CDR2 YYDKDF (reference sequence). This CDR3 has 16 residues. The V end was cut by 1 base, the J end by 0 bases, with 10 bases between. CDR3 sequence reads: CATSRGPYLSYNEQFF. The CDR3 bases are TGTGCCACCAGCAGAGGACCCTACCTCTCCTACAATGAGCAGTTCTTC.

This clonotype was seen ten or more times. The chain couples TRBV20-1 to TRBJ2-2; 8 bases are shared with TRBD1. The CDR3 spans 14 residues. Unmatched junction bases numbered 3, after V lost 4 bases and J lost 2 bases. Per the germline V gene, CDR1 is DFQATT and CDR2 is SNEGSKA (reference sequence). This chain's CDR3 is CSATGGSNTGELFF. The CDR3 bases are TGCAGTGCTACAGGGGGCTCCAACACCGGGGAGCTGTTTTTT.

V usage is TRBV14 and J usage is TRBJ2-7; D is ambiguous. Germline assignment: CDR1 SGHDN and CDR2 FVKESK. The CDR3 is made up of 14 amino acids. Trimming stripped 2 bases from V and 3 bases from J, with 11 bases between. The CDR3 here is CASSQISSSYEQYF. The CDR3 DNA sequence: TGTGCCAGCAGCCAAATTTCTTCGAGCTACGAGCAGTACTTC.

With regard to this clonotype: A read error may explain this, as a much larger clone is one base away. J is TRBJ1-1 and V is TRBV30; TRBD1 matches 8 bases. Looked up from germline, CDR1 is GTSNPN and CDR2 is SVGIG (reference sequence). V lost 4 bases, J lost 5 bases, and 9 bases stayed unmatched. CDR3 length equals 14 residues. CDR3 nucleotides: TGTGCCTGGACCTACAGGGGGTCGCGGACTGAAGCTTTCTTT. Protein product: CAWTYRGSRTEAFF.

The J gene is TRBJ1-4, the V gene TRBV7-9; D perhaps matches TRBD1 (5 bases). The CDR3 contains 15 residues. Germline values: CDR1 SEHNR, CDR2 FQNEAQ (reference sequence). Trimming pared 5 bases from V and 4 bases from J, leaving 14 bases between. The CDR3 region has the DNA TGTGCCAGCAGCGGGGGGGGAGGCCTTAATGAAAAACTGTTTTTT. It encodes CASSGGGGLNEKLFF.

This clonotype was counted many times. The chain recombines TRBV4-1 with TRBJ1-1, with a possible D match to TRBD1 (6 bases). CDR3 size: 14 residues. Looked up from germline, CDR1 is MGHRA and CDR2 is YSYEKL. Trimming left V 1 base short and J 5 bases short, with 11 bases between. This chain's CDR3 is CASSQVGQRTEAFF. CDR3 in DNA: TGCGCCAGCAGCCAAGTGGGACAACGGACTGAAGCTTTCTTT.

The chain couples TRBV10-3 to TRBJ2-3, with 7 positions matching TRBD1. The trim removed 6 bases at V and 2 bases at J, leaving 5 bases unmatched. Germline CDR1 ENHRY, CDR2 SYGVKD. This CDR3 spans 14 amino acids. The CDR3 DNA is TGTGCCATCAGAAGGGGGCCGGACACAGATACGCAGTATTTT. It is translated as CAIRRGPDTDTQYF.

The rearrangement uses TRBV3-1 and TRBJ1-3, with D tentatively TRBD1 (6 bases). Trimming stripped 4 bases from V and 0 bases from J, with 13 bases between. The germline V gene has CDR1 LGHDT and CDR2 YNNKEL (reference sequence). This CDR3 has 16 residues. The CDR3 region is CASSRPRTASGNTIYF. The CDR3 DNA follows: TGTGCCAGCAGCCGCCCCCGGACAGCCTCTGGAAACACCATATATTTT.

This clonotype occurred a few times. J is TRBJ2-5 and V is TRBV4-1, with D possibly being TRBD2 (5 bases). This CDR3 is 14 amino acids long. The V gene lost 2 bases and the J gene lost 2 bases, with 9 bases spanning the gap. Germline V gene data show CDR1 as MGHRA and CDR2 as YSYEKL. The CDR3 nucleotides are TGCGCCAGCAGCCAACTAGCAAAGCAAGAGACCCAGTACTTC. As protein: CASSQLAKQETQYF.

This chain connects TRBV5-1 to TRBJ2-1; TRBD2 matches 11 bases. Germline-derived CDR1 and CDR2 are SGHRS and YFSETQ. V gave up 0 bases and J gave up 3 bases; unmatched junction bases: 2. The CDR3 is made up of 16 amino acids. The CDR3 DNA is TGCGCCAGCAGCTTGGCTAGCGGGAGGCTCTACAATGAGCAGTTCTTC. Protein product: CASSLASGRLYNEQFF.

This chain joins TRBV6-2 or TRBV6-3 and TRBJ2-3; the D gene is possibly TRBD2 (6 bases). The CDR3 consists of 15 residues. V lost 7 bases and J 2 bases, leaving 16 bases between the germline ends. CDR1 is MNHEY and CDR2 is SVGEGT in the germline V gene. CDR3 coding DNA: TGTGCCAGCACCAAGACTAGTCGCTTCACAGATACGCAGTATTTT. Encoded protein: CASTKTSRFTDTQYF.